This T cell receptor (beta chain) derives from a study of blood T cells in healthy people across ages. A second about 6 to 12 cycle PCR used barcoded and J-beta primers. TCRdb recomputed calls from the 5' RACE reads with MiXCR, one row per CDR3 protein. The sample records 550,000 to 700,000 distinct CDR3 sequences, about 25% being singletons. The CDR3 runs 14 residues. V lost 7 bases and J 1 base, leaving 11 bases between the germline ends. Germline CDR1 SGHRS, CDR2 YFSETQ. Sequenced sample: blood. The receptor comes from a woman between 70 and 85 years old in good health. The chain links TRBV5-1 to TRBJ2-2; TRBD1 might be the D (5 bases). Here the CDR3 DNA reads TGCGCCAGCTATCTAGGGGAGAACACCGGGGAGCTGTTTTTT. It is translated as CASYLGENTGELFF.